This T cell receptor beta chain is drawn from a study of blood T cells in healthy people across ages. About the research overall: Per two T cells, about one barcoded beta molecule was captured through template switching.

The study's findings and limits: With naive T cell percentage, TCR beta diversity showed a strong correlation.

For the second PCR, which ran for roughly 6 to 12 cycles, a sample-barcoded 5' primer and a J-beta primer mix were used. MiXCR, applied by TCRdb to the 5' RACE reads, yields one record per CDR3 protein. This repertoire shows some 1.5 million distinct CDR3 sequences, over 25% found once; its top ten account for about 8%. Caucasian individuals from Russia who were healthy and aged 6 to 90 acted as donors. This clonotype was recorded at least ten times. What it recognizes is unknown. Germline V CDR1 and CDR2: MDHEN, SYDVKM. This CDR3 contains 15 residues. Trimming removed 5 bases from V and 3 bases from J, with 17 bases in between.

Sequenced: blood. The gene calls are TRBV28 and TRBJ2-7; D is unresolved. This TCR came from a woman in her thirties in good health. CDR3 nucleotide sequence: TGTGCCAGCAGTCTACAGATCACCGCCTACTACGAGCAGTACTTC. Encoded protein: CASSLQITAYYEQYF. The full variable domain, rest sourced from reference TRBV28 and TRBJ2-7, is DVKVTQSSRYLVKRTGEKVFLECVQDMDHENMFWYRQDPGLGLRLIYFSYDVKMKEKGDIPEGYSVSREKKERFSLILESASTNQTSMYLCASSLQITAYYEQYFGPGTRLTVT.